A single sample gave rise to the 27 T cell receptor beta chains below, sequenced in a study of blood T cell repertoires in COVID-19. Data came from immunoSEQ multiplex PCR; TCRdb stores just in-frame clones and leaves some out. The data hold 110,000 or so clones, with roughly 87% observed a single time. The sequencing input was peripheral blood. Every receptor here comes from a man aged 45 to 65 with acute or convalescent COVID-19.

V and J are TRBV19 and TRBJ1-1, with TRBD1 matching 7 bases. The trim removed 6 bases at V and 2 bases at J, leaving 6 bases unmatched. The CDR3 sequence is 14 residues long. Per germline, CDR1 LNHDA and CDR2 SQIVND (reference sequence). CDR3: CASRRQGGNTEAFF. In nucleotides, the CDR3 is TGTGCCAGTAGAAGACAGGGCGGAAACACTGAAGCTTTCTTT.

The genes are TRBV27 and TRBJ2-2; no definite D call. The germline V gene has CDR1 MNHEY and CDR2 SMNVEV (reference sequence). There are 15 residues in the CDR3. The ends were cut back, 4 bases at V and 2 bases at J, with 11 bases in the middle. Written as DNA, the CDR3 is TGTGCCAGCAGTTCCCTTGCGGAAAACACCGGGGAGCTGTTTTTT. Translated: CASSSLAENTGELFF.

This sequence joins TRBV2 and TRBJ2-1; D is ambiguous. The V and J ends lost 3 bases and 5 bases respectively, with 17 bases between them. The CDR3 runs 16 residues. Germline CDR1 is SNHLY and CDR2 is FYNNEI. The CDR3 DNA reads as TGTGCCAGCAGTGATTCCGGCGCTAGGCGAAACAATGAGCAGTTCTTC. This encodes CASSDSGARRNNEQFF.

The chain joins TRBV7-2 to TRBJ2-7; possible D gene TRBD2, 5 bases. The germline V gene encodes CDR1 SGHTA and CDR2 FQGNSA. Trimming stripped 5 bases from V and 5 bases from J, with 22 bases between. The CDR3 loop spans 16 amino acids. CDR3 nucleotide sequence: TGTGCCAGCAGCCCGAGGACGGGATCCAATTACAACGAGCAGTACTTC. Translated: CASSPRTGSNYNEQYF.

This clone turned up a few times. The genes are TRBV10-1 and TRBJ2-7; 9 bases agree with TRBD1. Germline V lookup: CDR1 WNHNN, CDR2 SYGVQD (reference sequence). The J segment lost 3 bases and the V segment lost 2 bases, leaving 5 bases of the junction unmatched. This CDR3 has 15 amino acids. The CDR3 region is CASSETGTGRYEQYF. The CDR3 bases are TGCGCCAGCAGTGAGACCGGGACAGGGCGCTACGAGCAGTACTTC.

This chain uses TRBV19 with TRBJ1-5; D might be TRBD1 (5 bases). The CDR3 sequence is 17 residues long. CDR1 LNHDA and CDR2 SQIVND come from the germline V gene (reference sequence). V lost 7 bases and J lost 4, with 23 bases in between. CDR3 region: CASTYSPFSPGNQPQHF. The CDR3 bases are TGTGCCAGTACCTATTCTCCCTTTAGTCCAGGGAATCAGCCCCAGCATTTT.

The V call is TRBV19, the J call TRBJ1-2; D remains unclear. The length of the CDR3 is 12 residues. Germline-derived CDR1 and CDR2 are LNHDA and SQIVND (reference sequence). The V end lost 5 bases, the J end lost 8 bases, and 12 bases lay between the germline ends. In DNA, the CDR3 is TGTGCCAGTAGTGTAAGCTCGTCGGGCTACACCTTC. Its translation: CASSVSSSGYTF.

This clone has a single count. CDR3 loop: CASSTGTGGLSGQYF. For the CDR3, the DNA is TGTGCCAGCAGCACCGGGACAGGGGGCCTTTCGGGGCAGTACTTC. The rearrangement links TRBV28 to TRBJ2-7; 12 nucleotides align to TRBD1. CDR1 MDHEN and CDR2 SYDVKM come from the germline V gene. The CDR3 length is 15 residues. Trimming removed 6 bases from V and 9 bases from J; junction bases left unmatched: 12. Full variable domain (missing parts from reference TRBV28 and TRBJ2-7): DVKVTQSSRYLVKRTGEKVFLECVQDMDHENMFWYRQDPGLGLRLIYFSYDVKMKEKGDIPEGYSVSREKKERFSLILESASTNQTSMYLCASSTGTGGLSGQYFGPGTRLTVT.

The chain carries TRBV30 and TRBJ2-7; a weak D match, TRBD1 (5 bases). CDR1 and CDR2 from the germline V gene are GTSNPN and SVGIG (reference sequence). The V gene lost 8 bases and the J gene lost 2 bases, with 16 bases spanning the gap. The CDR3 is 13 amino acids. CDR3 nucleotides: TGTGCCCGGTCTAAGGGCAGGGCCTACGAGCAGTACTTC. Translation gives CARSKGRAYEQYF.

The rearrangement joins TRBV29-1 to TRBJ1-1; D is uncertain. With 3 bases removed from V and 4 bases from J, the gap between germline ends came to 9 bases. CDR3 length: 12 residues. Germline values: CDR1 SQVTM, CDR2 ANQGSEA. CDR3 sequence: CSVDREFTEAFF. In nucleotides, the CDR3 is TGCAGCGTTGACCGGGAGTTCACTGAAGCTTTCTTT.

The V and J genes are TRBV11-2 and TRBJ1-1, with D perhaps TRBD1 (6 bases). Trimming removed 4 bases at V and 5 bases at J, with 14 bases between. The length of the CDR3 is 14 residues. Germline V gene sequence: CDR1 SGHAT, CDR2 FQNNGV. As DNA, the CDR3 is TGTGCCAGCAGCTCTCGTCGAACAGGGACTGAAGCTTTCTTT. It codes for CASSSRRTGTEAFF.

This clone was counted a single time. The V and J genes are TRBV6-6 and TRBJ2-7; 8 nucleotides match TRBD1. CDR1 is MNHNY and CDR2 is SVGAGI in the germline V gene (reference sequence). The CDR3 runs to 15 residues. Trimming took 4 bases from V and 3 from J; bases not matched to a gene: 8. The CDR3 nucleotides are TGTGCCAGCAGTTTCGTGACAGGGGCCTACTACGAGCAGTACTTC. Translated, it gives CASSFVTGAYYEQYF.

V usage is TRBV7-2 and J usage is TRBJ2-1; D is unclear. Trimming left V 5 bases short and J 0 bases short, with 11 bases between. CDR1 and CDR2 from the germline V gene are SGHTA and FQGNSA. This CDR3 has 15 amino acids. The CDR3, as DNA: TGTGCCAGCAGCGTAGACTGGAGCTCCTACAATGAGCAGTTCTTC. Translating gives CASSVDWSSYNEQFF.

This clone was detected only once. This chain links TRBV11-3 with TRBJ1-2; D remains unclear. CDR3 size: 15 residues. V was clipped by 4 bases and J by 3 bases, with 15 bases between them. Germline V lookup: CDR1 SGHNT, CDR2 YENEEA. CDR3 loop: CASSSGPPDYYGYTF. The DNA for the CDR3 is TGTGCCAGCAGCTCAGGCCCCCCGGACTACTATGGCTACACCTTC.

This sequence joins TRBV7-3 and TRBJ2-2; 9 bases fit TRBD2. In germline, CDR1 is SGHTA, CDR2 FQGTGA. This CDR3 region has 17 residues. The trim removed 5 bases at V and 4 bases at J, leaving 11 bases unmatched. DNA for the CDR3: TGTGCCAGCAGCCCTGTTAGCGGGAGCTCGGGCACCGGGGAGCTGTTTTTT. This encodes CASSPVSGSSGTGELFF.

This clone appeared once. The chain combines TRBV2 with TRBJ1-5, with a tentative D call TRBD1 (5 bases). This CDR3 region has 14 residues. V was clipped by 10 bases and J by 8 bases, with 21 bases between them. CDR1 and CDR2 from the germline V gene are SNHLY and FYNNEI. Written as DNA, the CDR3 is TGTGCCATCACGGGGGGTAGGAGGGAGAAGCCCCAGCATTTT. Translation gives CAITGGRREKPQHF.

The CDR3 nucleotides read TGTGCCAGCAGCGCCGTGGGCCAGGGGGCGTACACCATATATTTT. It translates to CASSAVGQGAYTIYF. The chain combines TRBV7-2 with TRBJ1-3; the match to TRBD1 covers 8 bases. Trimming cost V 5 bases and J 8 bases; bases outside gene matches: 11. This CDR3 has 15 residues. The germline V gene encodes CDR1 SGHTA and CDR2 FQGNSA.

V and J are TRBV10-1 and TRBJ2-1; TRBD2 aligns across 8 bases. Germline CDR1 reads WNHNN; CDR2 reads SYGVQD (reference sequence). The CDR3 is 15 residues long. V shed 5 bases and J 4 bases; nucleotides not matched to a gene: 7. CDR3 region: CASSYGGELYNEQFF. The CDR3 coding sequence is TGCGCCAGCAGTTACGGGGGGGAATTATACAATGAGCAGTTCTTC.

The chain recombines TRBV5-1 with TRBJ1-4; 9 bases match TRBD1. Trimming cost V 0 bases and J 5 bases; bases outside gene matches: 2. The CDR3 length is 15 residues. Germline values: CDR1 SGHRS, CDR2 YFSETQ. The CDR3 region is CASSLAGTGNEKLFF. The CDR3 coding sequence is TGCGCCAGCAGCTTGGCCGGGACAGGGAATGAAAAACTGTTTTTT.

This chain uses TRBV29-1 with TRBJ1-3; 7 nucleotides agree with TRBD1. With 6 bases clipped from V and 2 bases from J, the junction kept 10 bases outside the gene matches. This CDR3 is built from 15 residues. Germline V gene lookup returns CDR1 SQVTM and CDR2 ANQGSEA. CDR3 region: CSVNSGQSPGNTIYF. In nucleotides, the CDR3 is TGCAGCGTCAACTCGGGACAGTCACCTGGAAACACCATATATTTT.

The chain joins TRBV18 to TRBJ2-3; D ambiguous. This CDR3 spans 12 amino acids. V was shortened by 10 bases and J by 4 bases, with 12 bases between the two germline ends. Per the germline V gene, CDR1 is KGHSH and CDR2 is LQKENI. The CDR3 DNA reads TGTGCCACCGGAGTTTCTGCAGATACGCAGTATTTT. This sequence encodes CATGVSADTQYF.

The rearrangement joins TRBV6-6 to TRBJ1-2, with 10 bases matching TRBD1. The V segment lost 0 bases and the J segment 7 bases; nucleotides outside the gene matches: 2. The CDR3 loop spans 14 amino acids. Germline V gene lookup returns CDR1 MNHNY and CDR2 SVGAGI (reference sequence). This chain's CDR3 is CASSYSGTGVGYTF. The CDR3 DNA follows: TGTGCCAGCAGTTACTCGGGGACAGGGGTTGGCTACACCTTC.

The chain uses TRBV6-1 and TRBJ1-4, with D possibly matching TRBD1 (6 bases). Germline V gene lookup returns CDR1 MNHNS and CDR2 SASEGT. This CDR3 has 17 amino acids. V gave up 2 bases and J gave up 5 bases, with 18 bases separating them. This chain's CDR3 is CASSESGSPRGNEKLFF. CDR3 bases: TGTGCCAGCAGTGAAAGTGGCTCTCCAAGGGGGAATGAAAAACTGTTTTTT.

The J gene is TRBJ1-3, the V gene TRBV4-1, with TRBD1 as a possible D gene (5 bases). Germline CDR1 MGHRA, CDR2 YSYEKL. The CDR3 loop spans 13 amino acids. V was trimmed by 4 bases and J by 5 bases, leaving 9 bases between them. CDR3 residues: CASSPTDRNTIYF. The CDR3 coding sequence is TGCGCCAGCAGCCCGACAGACAGAAACACCATATATTTT.

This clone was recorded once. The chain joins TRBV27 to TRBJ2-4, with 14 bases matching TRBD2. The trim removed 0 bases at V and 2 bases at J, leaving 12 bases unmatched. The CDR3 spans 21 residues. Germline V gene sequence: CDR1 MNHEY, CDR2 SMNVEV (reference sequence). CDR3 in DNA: TGTGCCAGCAGTTTATCGCCCTCGGCCGGGACTAGCGGGAGATCCAAAAACATTCAGTACTTC. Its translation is CASSLSPSAGTSGRSKNIQYF.

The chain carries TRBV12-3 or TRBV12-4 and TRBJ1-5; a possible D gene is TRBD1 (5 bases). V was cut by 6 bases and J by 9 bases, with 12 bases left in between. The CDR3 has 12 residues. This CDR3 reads CASRRQHGPQHF. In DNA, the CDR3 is TGTGCCAGCAGACGACAGCACGGGCCCCAGCATTTT.

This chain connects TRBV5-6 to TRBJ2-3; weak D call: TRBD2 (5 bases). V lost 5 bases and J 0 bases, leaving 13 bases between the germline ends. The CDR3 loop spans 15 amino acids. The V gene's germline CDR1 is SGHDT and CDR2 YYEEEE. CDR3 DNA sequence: TGTGCCAGCAGTTTCCGAAGGACTAGCACAGATACGCAGTATTTT. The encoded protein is CASSFRRTSTDTQYF.